This T cell receptor (beta chain) was recovered during a study of regulatory T cells in long-lasting Graves disease. Details on this clonotype: The target antigen is unknown.

Combining iRepertoire HTBI primers with Arm-PCR of CDR3 regions, the authors built TCR beta libraries. TCRdb recomputed calls from the multiplex PCR reads with MiXCR, one row per CDR3 protein. The sample contains some 370,000 distinct CDR3 sequences, about 12% of which appear only once. Notes on the study in general: Researchers examined only peripheral blood and not thyroid tissue.

Germline lookup yields CDR1 MNHEY and CDR2 SMNVEV (reference sequence). The CDR3 has 16 amino acids. V was shortened by 0 bases and J by 0 bases, with 9 bases between the two germline ends. The time point denotes: newly diagnosed GD, antithyroid drugs for less than 3 months. The TCR library was made from RNA extracted from PBMCs. These same records also appear under a second study, on T cells in Graves' hyperthyroidism and ophthalmopathy. That study adds: Patients were excluded because of uncontrolled infection, other autoimmune disease, pregnancy or lactation.

The material sequenced was peripheral blood mononuclear cells (PBMCs), taken at new diagnosis, from a patient treated with antithyroid drugs. V gene TRBV27 combines with J gene TRBJ1-3; possibly TRBD1 for D (5 bases). The TCR comes from a woman younger than 35 with Graves disease. The DNA for the CDR3 is TGTGCCAGCAGTTTATCCGGGGGTCTCTCTGGAAACACCATATATTTT. Translating gives CASSLSGGLSGNTIYF.